The 2 T cell receptor beta chains listed next were all sequenced from one sample in a study of blood T cell repertoires in COVID-19. The repertoire was sequenced with immunoSEQ multiplex PCR; TCRdb's copy has only in-frame clones and lacks some. The sample records tens of thousands of clones, more than 80% being singletons. Sequenced sample: peripheral blood. The receptor set was obtained from a man aged 50-60 years with COVID-19, enrolled during active disease.

This rearrangement joins TRBV3-1 (or the pseudogene TRBV3-2) to TRBJ2-2, with TRBD1 as a possible D gene (5 bases). The CDR3 has 15 amino acids. Trimming took 1 base from V and 2 from J, leaving 8 bases between them. Germline V gene lookup returns CDR1 LGHDT and CDR2 YNNKEL (reference sequence). CDR3 region: CASSQVGANTGELFF. For the CDR3, the DNA is TGTGCCAGCAGCCAAGTTGGGGCAAACACCGGGGAGCTGTTTTTT.

The chain joins TRBV6-6 to TRBJ1-6, with 7 positions matching TRBD1. The CDR3 runs to 16 residues. V was clipped by 0 bases and J by 6 bases; unmatched bases: 5. Germline CDR1 is MNHNY and CDR2 is SVGAGI (reference sequence). For the CDR3, the DNA is TGTGCCAGCAGTTACTCGACCGGGACAGTTAATTCACCCCTCCACTTT. Amino acids: CASSYSTGTVNSPLHF.